The rows below give T cell receptor beta chains drawn from one sample of a study of regulatory T cells in long-lasting Graves disease. TCRdb processed the multiplex PCR reads anew with MiXCR; each CDR3 protein has one entry. The sample has about 560,000 distinct CDR3 sequences, roughly a sixth seen once. This sample also appeared in a second study, on T cells in Graves' hyperthyroidism and ophthalmopathy.

Specimen: peripheral blood mononuclear cells (PBMCs), collected at new diagnosis, from a patient treated with antithyroid drugs. Source of these receptors: a man in his late teens or twenties with Graves disease. Both conserved end residues are part of each CDR3. A D gene is named only where the DNA matches it firmly. The listing skips clone size in some rows; elsewhere it reads once, few, many or a size class.

len	abundance	j_gene	v_gene	d_gene	CDR3aa	CDR3nt
14	.	TRBJ1-1	TRBV15	.	CATSLDTMNTEAFF	TGTGCCACCAGCTTAGACACGATGAACACTGAAGCTTTCTTT
13	many	TRBJ1-5	TRBV27	.	CASSLGREQPQHF	TGTGCCAGCAGCCTCGGAAGGGAGCAGCCCCAGCATTTT
19	.	TRBJ2-7	TRBV20-1	TRBD1	CSARGLLGQGAFFDYEQYF	TGCAGTGCTAGAGGGTTATTGGGACAGGGTGCTTTTTTCGACTACGAGCAGTACTTC
13	few	TRBJ2-7	TRBV29-1	TRBD1	CSAGQGANYEQYF	TGCAGCGCCGGACAGGGGGCGAACTACGAGCAGTACTTC
18	.	TRBJ2-6	TRBV9	TRBD1	CASSAGQGANSGANVLTF	TGTGCCAGCAGCGCCGGACAGGGGGCTAACTCTGGGGCCAACGTCCTGACTTTC
16	few	TRBJ2-7	TRBV4-1	.	CASSQDDDSTSYEQYF	TGCGCCAGCAGCCAAGATGACGACAGCACCTCCTACGAGCAGTACTTC
16	.	TRBJ1-1	TRBV5-6	.	CASSFFREKVGTEAFF	TGTGCCAGCAGCTTTTTCCGGGAAAAGGTGGGCACTGAAGCTTTCTTT
12	many	TRBJ2-1	TRBV30	.	CAWSSPGYEQFF	TGTGCCTGGAGTTCCCCGGGGTATGAGCAGTTCTTC
15	few	TRBJ1-4	TRBV5-1	.	CASSLGGASAEKLFF	TGCGCCAGCAGCTTGGGAGGTGCATCTGCTGAAAAACTGTTTTTT
16	few	TRBJ2-7	TRBV16	.	CASSRAPGHRAYEQYF	TGTGCCAGCAGCCGAGCGCCGGGACACAGAGCTTACGAGCAGTACTTC
13	many	TRBJ1-1	TRBV20-1	.	CSAVTGRNTEAFF	TGCAGTGCTGTCACAGGACGGAACACTGAAGCTTTCTTT
14	.	TRBJ1-5	TRBV30	.	CAWSLMGGREPQHF	TGTGCCTGGAGTCTAATGGGGGGCAGGGAGCCCCAGCATTTT
15	many	TRBJ1-1	TRBV27	TRBD1	CASSPDTGVDTEAFF	TGTGCCAGCAGTCCAGATACAGGGGTGGACACTGAAGCTTTCTTT
20	.	TRBJ2-1	TRBV27	TRBD2	CASSLQGASGRSPISGEQFF	TGTGCCAGCAGTTTACAGGGGGCTAGCGGGAGGAGTCCAATTAGCGGGGAGCAGTTCTTC
14	many	TRBJ2-3	TRBV27	.	CASSREVSTDTQYF	TGTGCCAGCAGCAGGGAGGTTAGCACAGATACGCAGTATTTT
15	many	TRBJ2-3	TRBV12-3/TRBV12-4	TRBD2	CASRASSGTTDTQYF	TGTGCCAGCAGGGCCTCTAGCGGGACTACAGATACGCAGTATTTT
20	many	TRBJ2-7	TRBV5-1	.	CASSPGGDPRFYWGYYEQYF	TGCGCCAGCAGCCCAGGAGGGGACCCCCGCTTTTACTGGGGCTACTACGAGCAGTACTTC
14	.	TRBJ2-7	TRBV27	.	CASSDSLTPYEQYF	TGTGCCAGCAGTGACAGCCTCACTCCCTACGAGCAGTACTTC
14	many	TRBJ2-3	TRBV27	TRBD1	CASKTGGAADTQYF	TGTGCCAGCAAAACAGGGGGCGCGGCAGATACGCAGTATTTT
18	few	TRBJ1-1	TRBV4-1	.	CASSQAAPLQGVNTEAFF	TGCGCCAGCAGCCAAGCCGCCCCTCTACAAGGGGTGAACACTGAAGCTTTCTTT
16	.	TRBJ2-1	TRBV13	TRBD2	CASSAGGLAGENEQFF	TGTGCCAGCAGCGCCGGAGGGCTAGCGGGAGAGAATGAGCAGTTCTTC
18	few	TRBJ1-3	TRBV6-6	.	CASSYSAGLAHSGNTIYF	TGTGCCAGCAGTTACTCGGCTGGTTTAGCTCACTCTGGAAACACCATATATTTT
13	many	TRBJ1-1	TRBV5-1	TRBD1	CASSMGQGTEAFF	TGCGCCAGCAGCATGGGACAGGGGACTGAAGCTTTCTTT
16	.	TRBJ1-6	TRBV30	.	CAWNPLGGSYNSPLHF	TGTGCCTGGAACCCCCTCGGGGGATCCTATAATTCACCCCTCCACTTT
16	many	TRBJ2-7	TRBV7-9	TRBD2	CASSFPTSGRTHEQYF	TGTGCCAGCAGCTTCCCTACTAGCGGGAGGACCCACGAGCAGTACTTC
13	many	TRBJ1-1	TRBV6-1	.	CASTARGVPEAFF	TGTGCCAGCACGGCCAGGGGAGTACCCGAAGCTTTCTTT
15	.	TRBJ2-5	TRBV24-1	.	CATSESGTLGETQYF	TGTGCCACCAGTGAATCCGGGACCCTAGGAGAGACCCAGTACTTC
11	many	TRBJ2-5	TRBV10-3	.	CAISGQETQYF	TGTGCCATCAGTGGCCAAGAGACCCAGTACTTC
15	many	TRBJ2-5	TRBV2	TRBD2	CASAGLAGRGETQYF	TGTGCCAGCGCGGGACTAGCGGGCCGGGGGGAGACCCAGTACTTC
12	many	TRBJ2-7	TRBV12-3/TRBV12-4	.	CASAWQIYEQYF	TGTGCCAGCGCGTGGCAAATCTACGAGCAGTACTTC
16	.	TRBJ2-1	TRBV6-1	.	CASLPPIKGSYNEQFF	TGTGCCAGCCTTCCCCCCATTAAGGGTAGTTACAATGAGCAGTTCTTC
16	few	TRBJ1-5	TRBV20-1	TRBD1	CSARGQFGGSNQPQHF	TGCAGTGCTAGGGGACAGTTTGGGGGTAGCAATCAGCCCCAGCATTTT
8	many	TRBJ2-1	TRBV28	.	CASRRQFF	TGTGCCAGCAGGAGGCAGTTCTTC
16	many	TRBJ2-3	TRBV7-2	.	CASSLVSGVSTDTQYF	TGTGCCAGCAGCTTAGTTTCCGGGGTCAGCACAGATACGCAGTATTTT
15	many	TRBJ2-7	TRBV20-1	.	CSARSRASTGYEQYF	TGCAGTGCTAGAAGTCGGGCTAGTACTGGCTACGAGCAGTACTTC
14	.	TRBJ1-1	TRBV5-1	.	CASSLGGYSTEAFF	TGCGCCAGCAGCTTGGGAGGGTATAGCACTGAAGCTTTCTTT
12	many	TRBJ2-7	TRBV12-3/TRBV12-4	.	CASQPDSGQQYF	TGTGCCAGTCAACCGGACAGCGGGCAGCAGTACTTC
13	.	TRBJ2-2	TRBV20-1	.	CSARGRDTGELFF	TGCAGTGCTAGAGGGAGGGACACCGGGGAGCTGTTTTTT
14	few	TRBJ2-1	TRBV5-1	.	CASSIAFNENEQFF	TGCGCCAGCAGCATAGCCTTTAACGAGAATGAGCAGTTCTTC
14	many	TRBJ2-3	TRBV12-3/TRBV12-4	.	CASRKQLYTDTQYF	TGTGCCAGCAGGAAACAGTTATACACAGATACGCAGTATTTT
13	few	TRBJ1-6	TRBV5-5	.	CASSLVPDSPLHF	TGTGCCAGCAGCTTAGTGCCGGATTCACCCCTCCACTTT
17	few	TRBJ2-1	TRBV29-1	.	CSVEGGGRTFSYNEQFF	TGCAGCGTTGAAGGCGGAGGCAGGACTTTCTCCTACAATGAGCAGTTCTTC
14	many	TRBJ1-5	TRBV11-2	.	CASSFDRGVWPQHF	TGTGCCAGCAGCTTTGACCGGGGGGTATGGCCCCAGCATTTT